This T cell receptor (beta chain) is drawn from a study of cytomegalovirus exposure and HLA in healthy donors. About the research overall: In a later analysis, it was reported that the 110 or so validation repertoires had been produced on the same platform as the 600 to 850 repertoires belonging to the first cohort.

Profiling relied on immunoSEQ multiplex PCR, and the TCRdb table lists in-frame clones only, not all of them. Of about 200,000 clones listed, around 87% are singletons. Separate from the roughly 670-subject first cohort, the roughly 110-subject validation cohort was the one that the donors belonged to. The CDR3 loop spans 13 amino acids. Germline V gene sequence: CDR1 SQVTM, CDR2 ANQGSEA. V was pared by 7 bases and J by 3 bases, with 5 bases of the junction left unmatched. The source material was PBMCs. The rearrangement links TRBV29-1 to TRBJ2-1; 8 nucleotides agree with TRBD2. This clonotype was obtained from a woman aged 18-29 years in good health and CMV-seropositive. Here the CDR3 DNA reads TGCAGCGGTTCGACTAGCGTCTACAATGAGCAGTTCTTC. It codes for CSGSTSVYNEQFF.